The present TCR beta chain was sequenced within a study of shared clonotypes between healthy human individuals (dated by TCRdb to about 2020). In the study overall: The cohort comprised two women and a few men aged 18 to 49 years. Per donor, three plates each were used for CD4 naive and CD4 memory, two for CD8 naive, and one for CD8 memory. To estimate repertoire size and how much clonotype sharing occurs between individuals, the study deeply sequenced the blood TCR repertoires of roughly 5 healthy adults. To increase sequencing depth and limit assay-specific biases, TCR repertoire library preparation and sequencing were carried out by different laboratories using diverse techniques. Each donor's leukapheresis produced roughly between roughly 0.85 and 9.5 billion PBMCs. Paper-wide results and their limitations: Based on pairwise subsampling, the degree of clonotype sharing among donors was expected to be affected by sequencing depth. Compared with non-shared clonotypes, the clonotypes found in all four sorted-subset donors had higher generation probabilities. Estimated clonotype richness was generally larger for naive than for memory subsets. Because the study included only a small number of donors, the genetic and exposure-history diversity represented was limited. Even with the large sequencing depth, rarefaction of the sorted-subset datasets indicated that sequencing was incomplete. Roughly 5% of naive CD4, roughly 3.6% of naive CD8, about 2.4% of memory CD4, and roughly 0.4% of memory CD8 clonotypes were shared across several donors. Sampling was restricted to blood, and TCR repertoires in tissue are likely to differ from TCR repertoires in blood.

Using the deep immunoSEQ assay, TCR CDR3 regions were amplified from genomic DNA by multiplex PCR. Extracted genomic DNA from each cell subset was distributed evenly across all wells of several immunoSEQ 96-well plates, and each plate was treated as a replicate. For sorted subsets, 150 to 200 ng genomic DNA, equal to 30,000 to 35,000 T cell genomes, was loaded into each replicate PCR. Purified libraries were measured with a Qubit 3.0 fluorometer, size-checked on a Bioanalyzer 2100, and measured again with the KAPA Library Quantification kit. Each immunoSEQ 96-well plate was sequenced on its own single-read 150-cycle Illumina NextSeq 550 flow cell. The authors' pipeline ran thus. Because the immunoSEQ output included only junctional sequences and no quality scores, the filtering could not be the same as the filtering used for full-length reads. To assign V/J genes and CDR3, sequences were annotated using PyIR, a Python wrapper for IgBLAST v1.9, with IMGT germline references. Reads were filtered out if the reads had weak V/J assignments (E-value above 1e-6), no CDR3, stop codons, out-of-frame junctions, or ambiguous translated residues. V3J clonotypes were defined as sequences sharing an identical inferred V gene, J gene, and CDR3 amino acid sequence. Percentage overlap between repertoires was calculated by dividing the number of shared unique clonotypes by the size of the smaller repertoire. RTK rarefaction, the Chao1 estimator, and Recon v2.1 estimates of unobserved clonotypes were used to assess repertoire richness. Generation probabilities for all TCRbeta clonotypes obtained by the gDNA method from a few donors were computed using OLGA. Entries here come from immuneACCESS through TCRdb and include only in-frame sequences with V and J called. Some clones fail to appear in such tables; in the studies checked, an unresolved V gene covers under half of the shortfall, and the cause of the remainder is unknown. V and J calls plus clone size are reproduced from that table; the DNA served to infer D and trimming. The table for this sample lists roughly 2.5 million clones; 90% to 95% of them were counted only once. The biggest ten clones account for about 0.13% of the sample.

A remark on this clone: Its antigen target is currently unknown. No base-level quality is on record; no much larger clone is a single base apart. This sample also contains other DNA sequences that code for the same CDR3.

Healthy HIV-negative adults with no recently reported acute infections or vaccinations were included as donors. Only Caucasian adults living in Nashville, Tennessee, USA were represented among the donors. CD4+ T cells were enriched by magnetic negative selection; naive cells were then positively selected on CD45RA, and the negative fraction formed the memory subset. Blood was collected by leukapheresis, and PBMCs were isolated by Ficoll-Histopaque density gradient centrifugation and then cryopreserved in liquid nitrogen vapor phase. Purity and quantity of every magnetically sorted T cell population were checked by analytical flow cytometry. Genomic DNA was isolated from every sorted fraction and measured by UV absorbance on a Nanodrop 2000c. Based on the germline V gene, the CDR1 and CDR2 sequences are SGHTA and FQGNSA. Including the terminal cysteine and phenylalanine, the CDR3 comprises 14 residues. Left in the record is the CDR3 DNA by itself, 42 bases read in frame from the first base. Trimming accounts for 5 bases at V and 3 bases at J, while the number of junction bases matched to no gene is 4.

This receptor was obtained from a man between 18 and 35 years old in good health. The sample consisted of naive CD4+ T cells sorted from blood. The intended sense of this specimen's cell subset or site label: CD45RA+ positively selected. This receptor chain uses TRBV7-2 and TRBJ2-1; 7 junctional bases match TRBD1. The CDR3 loop reads CASSPGQVYNEQFF. The bases read TGTGCCAGCAGCCCCGGACAGGTCTACAATGAGCAGTTCTTC.